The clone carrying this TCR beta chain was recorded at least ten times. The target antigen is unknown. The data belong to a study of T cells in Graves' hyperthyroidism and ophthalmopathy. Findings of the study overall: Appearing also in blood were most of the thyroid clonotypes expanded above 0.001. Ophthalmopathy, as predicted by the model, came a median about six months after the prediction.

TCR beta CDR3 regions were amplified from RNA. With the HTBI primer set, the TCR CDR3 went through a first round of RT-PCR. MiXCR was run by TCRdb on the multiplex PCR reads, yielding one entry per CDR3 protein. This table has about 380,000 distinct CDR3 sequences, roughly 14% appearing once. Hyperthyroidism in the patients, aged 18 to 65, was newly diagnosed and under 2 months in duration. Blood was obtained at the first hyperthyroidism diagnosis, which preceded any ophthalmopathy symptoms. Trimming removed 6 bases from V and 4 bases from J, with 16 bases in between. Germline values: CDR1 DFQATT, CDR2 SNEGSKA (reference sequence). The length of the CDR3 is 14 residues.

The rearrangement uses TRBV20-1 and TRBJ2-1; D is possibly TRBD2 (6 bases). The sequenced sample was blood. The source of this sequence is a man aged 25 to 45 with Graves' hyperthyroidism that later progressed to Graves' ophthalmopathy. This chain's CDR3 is CSAIDAGTYNEQFF. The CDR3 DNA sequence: TGCAGTGCAATAGACGCGGGGACTTACAATGAGCAGTTCTTC.